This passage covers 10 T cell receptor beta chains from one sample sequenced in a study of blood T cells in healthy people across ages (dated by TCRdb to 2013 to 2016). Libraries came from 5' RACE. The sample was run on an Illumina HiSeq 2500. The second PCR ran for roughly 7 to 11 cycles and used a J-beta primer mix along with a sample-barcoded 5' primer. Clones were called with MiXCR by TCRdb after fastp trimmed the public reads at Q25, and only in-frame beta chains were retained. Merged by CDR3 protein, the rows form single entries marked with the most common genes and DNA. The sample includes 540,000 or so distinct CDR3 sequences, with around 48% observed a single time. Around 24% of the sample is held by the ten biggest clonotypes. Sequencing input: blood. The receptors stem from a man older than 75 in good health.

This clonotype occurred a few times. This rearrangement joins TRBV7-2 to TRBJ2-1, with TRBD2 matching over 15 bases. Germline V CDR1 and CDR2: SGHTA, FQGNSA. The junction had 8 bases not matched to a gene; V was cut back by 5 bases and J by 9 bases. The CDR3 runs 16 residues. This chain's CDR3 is CASSRPGLAGGIEQFF. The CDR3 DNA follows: TGTGCCAGCAGCAGACCGGGACTAGCGGGAGGTATTGAGCAGTTCTTC. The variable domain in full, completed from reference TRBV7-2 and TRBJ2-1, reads GAGVSQSPSNKVTEKGKDVELRCDPISGHTALYWYRQSLGQGLEFLIYFQGNSAPDKSGLPSDRFSAERTGGSVSTLTIQRTQQEDSAVYLCASSRPGLAGGIEQFFGPGTRLTVL.

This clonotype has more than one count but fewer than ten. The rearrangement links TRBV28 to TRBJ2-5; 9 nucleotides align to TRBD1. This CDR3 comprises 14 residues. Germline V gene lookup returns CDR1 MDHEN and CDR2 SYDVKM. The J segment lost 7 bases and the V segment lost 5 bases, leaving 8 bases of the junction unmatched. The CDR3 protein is CASSIQGARGTQYF. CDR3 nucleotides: TGTGCCAGCAGTATACAGGGGGCGCGGGGGACCCAGTACTTC. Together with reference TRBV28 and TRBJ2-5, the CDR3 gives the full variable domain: DVKVTQSSRYLVKRTGEKVFLECVQDMDHENMFWYRQDPGLGLRLIYFSYDVKMKEKGDIPEGYSVSREKKERFSLILESASTNQTSMYLCASSIQGARGTQYFGPGTRLLVL.

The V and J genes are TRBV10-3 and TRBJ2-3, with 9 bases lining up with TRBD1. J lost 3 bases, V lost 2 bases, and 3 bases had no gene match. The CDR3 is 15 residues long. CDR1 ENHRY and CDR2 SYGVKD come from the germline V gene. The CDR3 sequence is CAISEGTGYTDTQYF. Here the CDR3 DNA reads TGTGCCATCAGTGAGGGGACAGGGTATACAGATACGCAGTATTTT.

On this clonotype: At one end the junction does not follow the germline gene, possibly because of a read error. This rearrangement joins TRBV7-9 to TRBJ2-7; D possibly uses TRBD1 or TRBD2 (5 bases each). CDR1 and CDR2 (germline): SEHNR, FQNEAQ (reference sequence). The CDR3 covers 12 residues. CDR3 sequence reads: CSSSSPGHEQYF. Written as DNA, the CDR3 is TGTTCCAGCAGCTCCCCGGGGCACGAGCAGTACTTC.

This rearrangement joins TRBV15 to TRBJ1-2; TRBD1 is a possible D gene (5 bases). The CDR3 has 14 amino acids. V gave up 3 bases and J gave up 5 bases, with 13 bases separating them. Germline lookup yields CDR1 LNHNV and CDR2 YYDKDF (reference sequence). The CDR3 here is CATSRPTGGYGYTF. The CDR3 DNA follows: TGTGCCACCAGCAGGCCCACAGGTGGGTATGGCTACACCTTC.

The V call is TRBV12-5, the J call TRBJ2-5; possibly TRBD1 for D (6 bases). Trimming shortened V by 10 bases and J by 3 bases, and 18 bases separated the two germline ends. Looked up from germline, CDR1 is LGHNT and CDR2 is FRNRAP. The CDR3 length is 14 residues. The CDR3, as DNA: TGTGCTAAGATCCAGGTAGAGGGGGAAGAGACCCAGTACTTC. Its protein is CAKIQVEGEETQYF.

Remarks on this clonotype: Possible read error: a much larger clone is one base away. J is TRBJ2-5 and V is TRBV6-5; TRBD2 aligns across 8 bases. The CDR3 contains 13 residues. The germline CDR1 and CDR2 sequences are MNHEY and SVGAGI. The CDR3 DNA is TGTGCCAGCATCGCAGCGGGGGAAGAGTCCCAGTACTTC. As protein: CASIAAGEESQYF.

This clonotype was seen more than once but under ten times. The CDR3 loop is CASRNVDRGDYGYTF. In DNA form, the CDR3 reads TGCGCCAGCCGCAACGTGGACAGGGGTGACTATGGCTACACCTTC. The chain employs TRBV5-1 and TRBJ1-2; 9 bases agree with TRBD1. Germline CDR1 and CDR2: SGHRS and YFSETQ. J lost 3 bases, V lost 7 bases, and 10 bases had no gene match. The CDR3 loop spans 15 amino acids.

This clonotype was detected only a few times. For the CDR3, the DNA is TGTGCCAGCAGTGAAGCTCTAGGGGAAAAACTGTTTTTT. Translation: CASSEALGEKLFF. The V and J genes are TRBV2 and TRBJ1-4; D remains ambiguous. CDR1 SNHLY and CDR2 FYNNEI come from the germline V gene. Between the trimmed V and J ends, which lost 0 bases and 8 bases, there was a span of 7 bases. The CDR3 is 13 amino acids.

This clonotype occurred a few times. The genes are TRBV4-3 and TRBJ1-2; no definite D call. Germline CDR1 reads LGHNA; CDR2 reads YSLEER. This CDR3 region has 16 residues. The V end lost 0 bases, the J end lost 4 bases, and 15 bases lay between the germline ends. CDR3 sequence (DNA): TGCGCCAGCAGCCAAGACGTGGCCCAGGCTATCTATGGCTACACCTTC. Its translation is CASSQDVAQAIYGYTF.